This passage covers 2 T cell receptor beta chains from one sample sequenced in a study of cytomegalovirus exposure and HLA in healthy donors. 60 Vbeta and 13 Jbeta primers were used in PCR. Sequenced by immunoSEQ multiplex PCR; TCRdb stores in-frame clones only, minus some. The sample has under 200,000 clones; around 88% are singletons. Sequenced material: PBMCs. These receptors were taken from a woman aged 18-29 years in good health and CMV-seronegative.

This clone was detected once. This chain joins TRBV5-5 and TRBJ2-7; D not resolved. The CDR3 runs to 16 residues. Germline V gives CDR1 SGHKS, CDR2 YYEKEE (reference sequence). V gave up 0 bases and J gave up 0 bases, with 13 bases separating them. CDR3 DNA sequence: TGTGCCAGCAGCTTGGTGGCCCAAATTACCTCCTACGAGCAGTACTTC. Its protein is CASSLVAQITSYEQYF. The full variable domain, completed using reference TRBV5-5 and TRBJ2-7, is DAGVTQSPTHLIKTRGQQVTLRCSPISGHKSVSWYQQVLGQGPQFIFQYYEKEERGRGNFPDRFSARQFPNYSSELNVNALLLGDSALYLCASSLVAQITSYEQYFGPGTRLTVT.

The V call is TRBV28, the J call TRBJ2-1; D perhaps matches TRBD2 (6 bases). The length of the CDR3 is 14 residues. The germline gives CDR1 MDHEN, CDR2 SYDVKM. Trimming took 3 bases from V and 8 from J, leaving 14 bases between them. The CDR3 loop reads CASSLVGRVDEQFF. CDR3 nucleotides: TGTGCCAGCAGTTTGGTCGGGAGAGTCGATGAGCAGTTCTTC.